This T cell receptor beta chain was observed in a study of Graves' ophthalmopathy and Graves' hyperthyroidism. A word on this clonotype: Its cognate antigen is unknown.

Hyperthyroidism was considered stable when no ophthalmopathy appeared within 18 months of follow-up. Diagnosis used clinical symptoms, serum thyroxine, TRAb, thyroid ultrasound and orbital computed tomography. Findings of the study overall: Also, most clonotypes expanded in the thyroid above 0.001 frequency appeared in blood.

This CDR3 is built from 13 residues. Trimming removed 0 bases from V and 10 bases from J, with 10 bases in between. Germline V gene sequence: CDR1 MGHRA, CDR2 YSYEKL. Amplification of the TCR beta CDR3 regions used RNA transcripts (as template). HTBI primers served in a first-round RT-PCR, which a second-round multiplex PCR followed. TCRdb recomputed calls from the multiplex PCR reads with MiXCR, one row per CDR3 protein. The sample shows about 370,000 distinct CDR3 sequences, roughly a sixth of them seen only once. The sequenced sample consisted of peripheral blood. The gene calls are TRBV4-1 and TRBJ1-5; D is unresolved. The TCR sequence derives from an adult woman with stable Graves' hyperthyroidism. The CDR3 nucleotides read TGCGCCAGCAGCCAAGATCCCGGGTTTCCCCAGCATTTT. This gives the protein CASSQDPGFPQHF.